One T cell receptor beta chain is described in this entry. The target antigen is unknown. This sample is drawn from a study of identical twins. Whole-study results and caveats: Insertions were reduced in abundant cord blood beta clonotypes but not in memory repertoires.

With 0 bases removed from V and 5 bases from J, the gap between germline ends came to 10 bases. CDR3 length equals 14 residues. Germline assignment: CDR1 LGHDT and CDR2 YNNKEL (reference sequence). TCRdb fed the 5' RACE reads into MiXCR, producing one record per CDR3 protein. This table holds 550,000 to 800,000 distinct CDR3 sequences, 7.1% found once. This sample also belongs to another study, concerning yellow fever vaccine responses in identical twins.

The receptor's source is a young woman in good health. This chain connects TRBV3-1 to TRBJ1-2, with D perhaps TRBD1 (5 bases). Sequencing was done on a sample of PBMCs. The CDR3 sequence is CASSQDGGGYGYTF. The DNA for the CDR3 is TGTGCCAGCAGCCAAGACGGGGGGGGGTATGGCTACACCTTC.